The T cell receptor beta chain under discussion was sequenced for a study of T cell repertoires in aging, cancer and after chemotherapy. The germline V gene has CDR1 MNHEY and CDR2 SMNVEV (reference sequence). The CDR3 is 14 residues long. The V and J ends lost 4 bases and 8 bases, in that order; junction bases with no gene match: 8. The template was genomic DNA from peripheral blood, not RNA. Rearranged V-D-J TRB sequences were amplified with a mixed TRB-A/B primer pool. MiXCR, applied by TCRdb to the multiplex PCR reads, yields one record per CDR3 protein. The repertoire includes more than 15,000 distinct CDR3 sequences, 45% to 55% of them detected once, and about 10% sits in the top ten.

Input material: blood. The sequence came from a human donor in good health. This sequence joins TRBV27 and TRBJ2-1; 7 bases match TRBD1. This chain's CDR3 is CASSSPGQWDEQFF. The CDR3 nucleotides are TGTGCCAGCAGTTCTCCGGGACAGTGGGATGAGCAGTTCTTC.